This T cell receptor beta chain was captured in a study of a mutant IDH1 vaccine in newly diagnosed glioma. Study information: Following radiotherapy alone, or alongside temozolomide cycles, vaccination was started after an interval of 4-6 weeks.

This clone appeared once. Its antigen remains unidentified. This CDR3 is 16 amino acids long. Trimming pared 4 bases from V and 7 bases from J, leaving 20 bases between. Per germline, CDR1 ENHRY and CDR2 SYGVKD. Profiled with immunoSEQ multiplex PCR; TCRdb holds only in-frame clones, not every one. In the table there are tens of thousands of clones, approximately 85% of which are singletons. As for time point: week 5, during vaccination. It was 300 ug of mutant IDH1 20-mer peptide that made up each vaccine dose, given with topical imiquimod. General study results and limits: It seemed that pseudoprogression was not linked to changes in the top peripheral T cell clonotypes. In roughly 93% of patients, immune responses induced by the vaccine occurred.

The rearrangement joins TRBV10-3 to TRBJ2-1; D is undetermined. Sequenced material: PBMCs, taken from a glioma patient whose treatment included an IDH1 peptide vaccine. The receptor was isolated from a man between 35 and 55 years old with glioma. The chain's CDR3 is CAISGRRQTEKNEQFF. The DNA for the CDR3 is TGTGCCATCAGTGGAAGGCGGCAAACTGAAAAGAATGAGCAGTTCTTC.